The rows below give T cell receptor beta chains drawn from one sample of a study of identical twins. MiXCR, run by TCRdb on the 5' RACE reads, gives a single entry per CDR3 protein. The sample contains hundreds of thousands of distinct CDR3 sequences, roughly 7% of which appear only once. These same records also appear under a second study, on yellow fever vaccine responses in identical twins.

The source material was memory (CD45RO+) T cells sorted from blood. The receptors were gathered from a woman aged 18-29 years in good health. The CDR3 runs from the conserved cysteine through the conserved F or W. A D gene is named only where the DNA matches it firmly. Some rows mark clone size as missing; the rest say once, few, many or name a class of expanded clone.

j_gene	abundance	v_gene	d_gene	CDR3aa	CDR3nt
TRBJ1-2	-	TRBV29-1	-	CSVDGTTAGYTF	TGCAGCGTTGATGGCACCACGGCTGGCTACACCTTC
TRBJ2-2	few	TRBV20-1	-	CSASTGNTGELFF	TGCAGTGCTAGTACAGGGAATACCGGGGAGCTGTTTTTT
TRBJ2-2	many	TRBV5-1	-	CATRTSPNTGELFF	TGCGCCACCAGGACCTCCCCGAACACCGGGGAGCTGTTTTTT
TRBJ2-7	few	TRBV28	TRBD1	CASRMTGGLNEQYF	TGTGCCAGCAGGATGACAGGGGGACTTAACGAGCAGTACTTC
TRBJ1-1	few	TRBV28	-	CASGTTIMNTEAFF	TGTGCCAGCGGGACAACTATCATGAACACTGAAGCTTTCTTT
TRBJ1-1	few	TRBV11-2	TRBD1	CASSARQGADTEAFF	TGTGCCAGCAGCGCCCGACAGGGGGCGGACACTGAAGCTTTCTTT
TRBJ2-3	few	TRBV5-4	-	CASSLTDEATQYF	TGTGCCAGCAGCTTAACGGACGAAGCTACGCAGTATTTT
TRBJ1-2	-	TRBV20-1	TRBD1	CSARPQGHYGYTF	TGCAGTGCTAGACCACAGGGGCACTATGGCTACACCTTC
TRBJ1-2	few	TRBV7-9	-	CASSLVSGYTF	TGTGCCAGCAGCTTAGTGTCCGGCTACACCTTC
TRBJ2-5	many	TRBV28	-	CASTLGAGQETQYF	TGTGCCAGCACCTTGGGTGCGGGCCAAGAGACCCAGTACTTC
TRBJ2-1	-	TRBV20-1	-	CSARDEGRAWGFF	TGCAGTGCTAGAGATGAGGGTAGGGCTTGGGGGTTCTTC
TRBJ1-5	many	TRBV10-3	-	CAIRSGLGNQPQHF	TGTGCCATCAGGTCAGGGTTGGGCAATCAGCCCCAGCATTTT
TRBJ1-5	many	TRBV28	-	CASIGNDSPNQPQHF	TGTGCCAGCATTGGAAACGACAGCCCCAATCAGCCCCAGCATTTT
TRBJ2-5	-	TRBV20-1	-	CSARESAQTQYF	TGCAGTGCTAGAGAAAGCGCCCAGACCCAGTACTTC
TRBJ2-7	few	TRBV7-6	-	CASSPALREQYF	TGTGCCAGCAGCCCTGCCCTGAGGGAGCAGTACTTC
TRBJ2-7	few	TRBV6-1	-	CASSEAVGPSYEQYF	TGTGCCAGCAGTGAAGCGGTCGGGCCGTCCTACGAGCAGTACTTC
TRBJ2-3	many	TRBV2	-	CASSEGTDTQYF	TGCGCCAGCAGTGAGGGCACAGATACGCAGTATTTT
TRBJ2-5	few	TRBV2	TRBD2	CASSAQAGEGETQYF	TGTGCCAGCAGTGCCCAAGCGGGAGAGGGAGAGACCCAGTACTTC
TRBJ2-1	-	TRBV5-1	-	CASSISGYEQFF	TGCGCCAGCAGCATTTCAGGGTATGAGCAGTTCTTC
TRBJ2-3	-	TRBV6-1	TRBD2	CASSRFGGGSTDTQYF	TGTGCCAGCTCTCGCTTTGGCGGGGGAAGCACAGATACGCAGTATTTT
TRBJ1-3	many	TRBV3-1	-	CASSQHDRGNTIYF	TGTGCCAGCAGCCAACATGACAGAGGAAACACCATATATTTT
TRBJ2-3	few	TRBV6-1	TRBD2	CASHPRRGFSDTQYF	TGTGCCAGCCACCCGCGGCGGGGGTTTTCGGATACGCAGTATTTT
TRBJ1-4	few	TRBV7-9	-	CASSLLAASNEKLFF	TGTGCCAGCAGCTTATTAGCAGCTTCTAATGAAAAACTGTTTTTT
TRBJ2-5	few	TRBV6-1	-	CASSRTRERETQYF	TGTGCCAGCAGTCGGACCAGGGAGAGAGAGACCCAGTACTTC
TRBJ2-1	many	TRBV7-8	TRBD1	CASSVRDRGYEQFF	TGTGCCAGCAGCGTCCGGGACAGGGGCTATGAGCAGTTCTTC
TRBJ2-7	-	TRBV6-1	-	CASRRTTGLNSYEQYF	TGTGCCAGCAGACGAACCACAGGGCTGAACTCCTACGAGCAGTACTTC
TRBJ2-1	many	TRBV11-2	-	CASSPPSGDEQFF	TGTGCCAGCAGCCCCCCTTCTGGGGATGAGCAGTTCTTC
TRBJ2-7	-	TRBV7-8	-	CASSFVGTWDEQYF	TGTGCCAGCAGCTTTGTCGGGACTTGGGACGAGCAGTACTTC
TRBJ1-6	few	TRBV12-3/TRBV12-4	TRBD1	CASTIDRVRSPLHF	TGTGCCAGCACTATAGACAGGGTGAGATCACCCCTCCACTTT
TRBJ1-4	many	TRBV6-1	-	CASSEAGNTEKLFF	TGTGCCAGCAGTGAAGCAGGGAACACTGAAAAACTGTTTTTT
TRBJ2-1	many	TRBV2	TRBD1	CASSVHRTGGNEQFF	TGTGCCAGCAGTGTACATCGGACAGGGGGCAATGAGCAGTTCTTC
TRBJ2-7	few	TRBV18	-	CASSGARGSGEEQYF	TGTGCCAGCTCAGGGGCCCGTGGGTCGGGCGAGGAGCAGTACTTC
TRBJ1-2	-	TRBV12-3/TRBV12-4	TRBD1	CASSRDRGLDYGYTF	TGTGCCAGCAGCCGGGACAGGGGGCTAGACTATGGCTACACCTTC
TRBJ2-1	-	TRBV5-1	TRBD2	CASSLVRGGGNEQFF	TGCGCCAGCAGCTTGGTGCGCGGGGGTGGGAATGAGCAGTTCTTC
TRBJ2-6	few	TRBV5-1	TRBD1	CASSLAGGQGFSGANVLTF	TGCGCCAGCAGCTTGGCCGGCGGACAGGGGTTCTCTGGGGCCAACGTCCTGACTTTC
TRBJ1-2	-	TRBV12-3/TRBV12-4	-	CASRAGGSNYGYTF	TGTGCCAGCAGGGCGGGGGGGTCTAACTATGGCTACACCTTC
TRBJ2-3	many	TRBV20-1	TRBD2	CSAASGGNTDTQYF	TGCAGTGCTGCGAGCGGGGGGAACACAGATACGCAGTATTTT
TRBJ1-5	few	TRBV6-4	-	CASSAGNQPQHF	TGTGCCAGCAGTGCCGGGAATCAGCCCCAGCATTTT
TRBJ2-7	few	TRBV7-9	-	CASSPREWPYEQYF	TGTGCCAGCAGCCCTAGGGAGTGGCCCTACGAGCAGTACTTC
TRBJ2-1	many	TRBV5-1	-	CASSLLPRSYNEQFF	TGCGCCAGCAGCTTGTTGCCCCGCTCCTACAATGAGCAGTTCTTC
TRBJ1-2	-	TRBV15	-	CATSRVGGTNYGYTF	TGTGCCACCAGCAGAGTGGGGGGGACTAACTATGGCTACACCTTC
TRBJ2-1	few	TRBV7-8	-	CASSLATGSYNEQFF	TGTGCCAGCAGCTTAGCGACAGGCTCCTACAATGAGCAGTTCTTC
TRBJ1-3	-	TRBV27	-	CASSRNGMPGNTIYF	TGTGCCAGCAGCAGGAATGGTATGCCTGGAAACACCATATATTTT
TRBJ2-4	few	TRBV28	-	CASSSRGLNIQYF	TGTGCCAGCAGTTCCCGGGGACTCAACATTCAGTACTTC
TRBJ2-2	few	TRBV7-6	-	CASSWTESTGELFF	TGTGCCAGCAGTTGGACAGAGAGCACCGGGGAGCTGTTTTTT
TRBJ2-1	-	TRBV6-2/TRBV6-3	-	CASSSAELTQFF	TGTGCCAGCAGTTCTGCGGAACTGACGCAGTTCTTC
TRBJ2-7	few	TRBV2	-	CASSYQDSSYEQYF	TGTGCCAGCAGTTACCAGGACAGTTCCTACGAGCAGTACTTC
TRBJ2-3	many	TRBV5-6	TRBD2	CASDGGRSDTQYF	TGTGCCAGCGACGGCGGGAGATCAGATACGCAGTATTTT
TRBJ2-2	-	TRBV5-1	-	CASSLDTPNTGELFF	TGCGCCAGCAGCTTGGACACCCCGAACACCGGGGAGCTGTTTTTT
TRBJ2-3	many	TRBV10-2	-	CASSESGGSTDTQYF	TGCGCCAGCAGTGAGTCCGGGGGTAGCACAGATACGCAGTATTTT